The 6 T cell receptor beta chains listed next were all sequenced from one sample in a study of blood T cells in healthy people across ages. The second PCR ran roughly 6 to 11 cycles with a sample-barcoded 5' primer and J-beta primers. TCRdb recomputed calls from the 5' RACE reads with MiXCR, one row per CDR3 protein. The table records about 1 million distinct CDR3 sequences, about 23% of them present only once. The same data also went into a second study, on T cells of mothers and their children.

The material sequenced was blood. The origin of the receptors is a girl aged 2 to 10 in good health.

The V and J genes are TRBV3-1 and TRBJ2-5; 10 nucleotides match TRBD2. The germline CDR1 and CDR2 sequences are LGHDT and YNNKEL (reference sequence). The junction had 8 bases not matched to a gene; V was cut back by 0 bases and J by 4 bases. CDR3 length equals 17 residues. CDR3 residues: CASSQERGLAGAETQYF. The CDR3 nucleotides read TGTGCCAGCAGCCAAGAGCGGGGTCTAGCGGGGGCAGAGACCCAGTACTTC.

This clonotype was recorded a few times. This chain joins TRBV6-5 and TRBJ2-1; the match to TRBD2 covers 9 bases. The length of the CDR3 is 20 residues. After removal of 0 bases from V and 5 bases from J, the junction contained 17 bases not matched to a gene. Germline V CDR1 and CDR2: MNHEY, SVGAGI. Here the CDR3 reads CASSYSTADRRLAENNEQFF. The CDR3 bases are TGTGCCAGCAGTTACTCGACCGCGGACCGGAGACTAGCGGAGAACAATGAGCAGTTCTTC.

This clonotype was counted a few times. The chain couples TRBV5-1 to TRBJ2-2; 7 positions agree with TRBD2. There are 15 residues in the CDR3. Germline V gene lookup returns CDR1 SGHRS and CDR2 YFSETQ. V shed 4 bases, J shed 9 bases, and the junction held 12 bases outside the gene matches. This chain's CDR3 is CASSPKASGSRELFF. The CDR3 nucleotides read TGCGCCAGCAGCCCCAAGGCTAGCGGATCCCGGGAGCTGTTTTTT.

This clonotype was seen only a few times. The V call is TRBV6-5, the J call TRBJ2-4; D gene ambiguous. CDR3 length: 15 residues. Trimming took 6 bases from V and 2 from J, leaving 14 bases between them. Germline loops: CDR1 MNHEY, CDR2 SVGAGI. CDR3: CASSKVHGTKNIQYF. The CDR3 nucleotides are TGTGCCAGCAGCAAAGTTCACGGAACCAAAAACATTCAGTACTTC.

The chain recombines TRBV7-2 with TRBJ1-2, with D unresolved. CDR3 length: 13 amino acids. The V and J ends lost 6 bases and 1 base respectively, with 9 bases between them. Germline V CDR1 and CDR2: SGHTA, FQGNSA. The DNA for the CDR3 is TGTGCCAGCAGGAACGTGGATAACTATGGCTACACCTTC. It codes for CASRNVDNYGYTF.

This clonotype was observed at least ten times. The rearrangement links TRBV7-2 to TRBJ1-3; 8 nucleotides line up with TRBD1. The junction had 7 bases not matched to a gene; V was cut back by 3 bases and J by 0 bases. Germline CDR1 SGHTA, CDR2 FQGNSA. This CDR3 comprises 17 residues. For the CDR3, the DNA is TGTGCCAGCAGCTTGGGTGGACAGGGTCTCTCTGGAAACACCATATATTTT. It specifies CASSLGGQGLSGNTIYF.